This T cell receptor (beta chain) is from a study of OX40 agonist ivuxolimab in advanced cancers. For context, the study as a whole: Ivuxolimab was a fully human IgG2 agonistic monoclonal antibody targeting the costimulatory receptor OX40 (CD134). Intravenous ivuxolimab was administered to patients every 2 weeks at six dose levels: 0.01, 0.1, 0.3, 1.5, 3 and 10 mg/kg. Of the 50 to 55 dose-escalation patients, hepatocellular carcinoma was present in approximately 20, melanoma in some 15, renal cell carcinoma in 9 and head and neck cancer in 9. In the dose-escalation cohort, roughly four fifths of patients were male, and the mean age was roughly 60 years, with a range of 23 to 79. Prior anti-PD-1, anti-PD-L1 or anti-CTLA-4 therapy was permitted, and checkpoint inhibitors had been received by about two fifths of dose-escalation patients. Partial responses occurred in three dose-escalation patients: two with cutaneous melanoma and one with hepatocellular carcinoma. The purpose of peripheral TCRbeta sequencing was to test whether ivuxolimab changed TCR sequence diversity and led to clonal T-cell expansion. The paper reports the monotherapy dose-escalation portion (N of about 50 patients) of the phase I ivuxolimab trial. Results and caveats for the whole study, not just this receptor: At doses of 0.1 to 3.0 mg/kg, clonal expansion of both CD4+ and CD8+ T cells in blood was seen between baseline and week 6. After ivuxolimab, CD8+ T cells had more expanded clones than CD4+ T cells on average. Partial responders in the 0.1-3.0 mg/kg groups had among the lowest normalized peripheral clonal expansion, especially among CD8+ T cells. Low levels of normalized T-cell clonal expansion were also seen in some patients who did not respond. The antigen specificity of the peripheral T cells that underwent clonal expansion was not determined.

The germline V gene gives CDR1 as SGHRS and CDR2 as YFSETQ. Relative to germline, V is missing 4 bases and J is missing 3 bases, with 5 bases of the junction outside any gene match. The CDR3 starts with the cysteine, ends with the phenylalanine, and has 15 residues. Only CDR3 DNA remains: 45 bases, in frame from the first base. With regard to this clone: The target of this receptor is not known. The input lacks base qualities; no much larger clone sits a single base away.

The trial excluded patients who had a history of autoimmune disease or were on systemic immunosuppression. Peripheral blood for TCR sequencing was drawn from every dose cohort at baseline, at cycle 4 day 1 and at cycle 7 day 1. Samples were obtained from an open-label, multicenter, first-in-human phase I dose-escalation trial of ivuxolimab. Adults with locally advanced or metastatic melanoma, renal cell, hepatocellular, or head and neck squamous cell carcinoma were enrolled in the trial. Before TCR sequencing, CD4+ T cells and CD8+ T cells from peripheral blood were sorted into separate populations. Genomic DNA was extracted from sorted cells for sequencing of the TCRbeta CDR3 region. TCRbeta CDR3 regions were sequenced using the immunoSEQ Assay. The table comes from immuneACCESS by way of TCRdb, which keeps in-frame sequences with V and J called. Part of the clones is missing from these tables; in studies checked, under half for an unresolved V gene and the rest for unknown reasons. Present in this sample are approximately 84,000 clones, 90% to 95% of which were seen just once. The top ten constitute around 2.5% of the sample.

Material: CD4+ or CD8+ T cells sorted from blood, obtained in a trial of the OX40 agonist ivuxolimab. The sequence links TRBV5-1 to TRBJ2-1, with 9 bases in between that match TRBD2. The clonotype comes from an adult with an advanced solid tumor such as melanoma, head and neck, liver or kidney cancer. The CDR3 loop reads CASSPGTSSYNEQFF. DNA sequence: TGCGCCAGCAGCCCCGGGACTAGCAGCTACAATGAGCAGTTCTTC. With the rest looked up from the reference TRBV5-1 and TRBJ2-1 genes rather than sequenced, the full variable domain is KAGVTQTPRYLIKTRGQQVTLSCSPISGHRSVSWYQQTPGQGLQFLFEYFSETQRNKGNFPGRFSGRQFSNSRSEMNVSTLELGDSALYLCASSPGTSSYNEQFFGPGTRLTVL.